The present T cell receptor beta chain was sequenced within a study of sequential checkpoint blockade in melanoma. This clone was seen a handful of times. This table comes from immunoSEQ multiplex PCR, and its TCRdb copy is limited to in-frame clones, with some not included. The sample yields about 18,000 clones, 26% seen once. Treatment described: randomized to nivolumab then ipilimumab (arm A) or the reverse (arm B). This sample comprised tumor tissue (inferred from file names), obtained from a patient given nivolumab and ipilimumab in sequence. The sequence derives from a human donor with melanoma.

The CDR3 DNA sequence: TGTGCCAGCAGCGCCGATAGTGGGATATACACTGAAGCTTTCTTT. This translates into CASSADSGIYTEAFF. This chain connects TRBV9 to TRBJ1-1; D unresolved. V was pared by 3 bases and J by 3 bases, with 15 bases between. The CDR3 loop spans 15 amino acids. Germline CDR1 and CDR2: SGDLS and YYNGEE.